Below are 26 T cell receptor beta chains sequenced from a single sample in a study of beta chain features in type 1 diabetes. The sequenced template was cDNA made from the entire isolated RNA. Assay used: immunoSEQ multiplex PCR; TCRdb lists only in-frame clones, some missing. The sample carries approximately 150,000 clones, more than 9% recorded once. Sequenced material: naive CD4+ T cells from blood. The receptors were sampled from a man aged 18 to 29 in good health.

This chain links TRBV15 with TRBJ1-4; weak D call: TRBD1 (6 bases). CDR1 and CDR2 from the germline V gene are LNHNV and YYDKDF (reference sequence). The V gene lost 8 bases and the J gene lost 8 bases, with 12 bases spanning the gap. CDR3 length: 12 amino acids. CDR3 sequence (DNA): TGTGCCACCGGGACATCTGGCGAAAAACTGTTTTTT. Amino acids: CATGTSGEKLFF.

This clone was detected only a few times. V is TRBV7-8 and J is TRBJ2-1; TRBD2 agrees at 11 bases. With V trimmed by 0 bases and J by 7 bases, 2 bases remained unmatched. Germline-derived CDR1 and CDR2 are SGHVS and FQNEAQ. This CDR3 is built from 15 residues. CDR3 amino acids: CASSLASGGGNEQFF. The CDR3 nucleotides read TGTGCCAGCAGCTTAGCTAGCGGGGGGGGGAATGAGCAGTTCTTC.

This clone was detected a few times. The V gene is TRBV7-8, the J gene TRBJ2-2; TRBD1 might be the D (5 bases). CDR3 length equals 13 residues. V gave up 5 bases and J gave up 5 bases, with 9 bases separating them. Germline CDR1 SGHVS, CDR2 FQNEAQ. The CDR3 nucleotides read TGTGCCAGCAGCCCCAGGGTTACCGGGGAGCTGTTTTTT. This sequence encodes CASSPRVTGELFF.

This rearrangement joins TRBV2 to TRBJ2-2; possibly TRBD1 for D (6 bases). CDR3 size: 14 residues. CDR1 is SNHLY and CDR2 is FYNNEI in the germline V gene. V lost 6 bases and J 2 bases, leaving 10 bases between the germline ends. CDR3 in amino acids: CASRVDRNTGELFF. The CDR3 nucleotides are TGTGCCAGCAGAGTGGACAGAAACACCGGGGAGCTGTTTTTT. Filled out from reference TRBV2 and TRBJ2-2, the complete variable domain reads EPEVTQTPSHQVTQMGQEVILRCVPISNHLYFYWYRQILGQKVEFLVSFYNNEISEKSEIFDDQFSVERPDGSNFTLKIRSTKLEDSAMYFCASRVDRNTGELFFGEGSRLTVL.

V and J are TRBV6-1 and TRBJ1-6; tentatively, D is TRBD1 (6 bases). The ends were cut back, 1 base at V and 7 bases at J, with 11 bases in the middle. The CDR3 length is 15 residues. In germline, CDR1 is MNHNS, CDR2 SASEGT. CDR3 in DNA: TGTGCCAGCAGTGAAGGGGGACACACGAATTCACCCCTCCACTTT. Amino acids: CASSEGGHTNSPLHF.

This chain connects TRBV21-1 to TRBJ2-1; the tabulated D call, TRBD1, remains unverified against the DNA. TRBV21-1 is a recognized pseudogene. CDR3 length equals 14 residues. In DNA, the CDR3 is TGTGCCAGCAGCAAAGTGACAGGGCTCCATGAGCAGTTCTTC. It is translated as CASSKVTGLHEQFF.

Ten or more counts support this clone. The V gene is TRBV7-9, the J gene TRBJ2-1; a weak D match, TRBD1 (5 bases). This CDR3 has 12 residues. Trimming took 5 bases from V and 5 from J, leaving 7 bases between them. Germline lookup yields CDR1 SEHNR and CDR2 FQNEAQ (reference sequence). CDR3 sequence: CASSTTDNEQFF. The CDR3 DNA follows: TGTGCCAGCAGCACGACAGACAATGAGCAGTTCTTC.

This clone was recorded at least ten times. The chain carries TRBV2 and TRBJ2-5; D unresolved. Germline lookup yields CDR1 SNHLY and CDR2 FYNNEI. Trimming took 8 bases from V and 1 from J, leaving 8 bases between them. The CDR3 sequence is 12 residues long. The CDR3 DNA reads TGTGCCAGCGGCCCCCGCCAAGAGACCCAGTACTTC. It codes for CASGPRQETQYF.

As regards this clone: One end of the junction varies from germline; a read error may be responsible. CDR3 DNA sequence: TGCGCCAGCAGCCAATTAGGGGGAAATACGCAGTATTTT. It codes for CASSQLGGNTQYF. The chain uses TRBV5-4 and TRBJ2-3; D might be TRBD1 (6 bases). Per the germline V gene, CDR1 is SGHNT and CDR2 is YYREEE (reference sequence). The CDR3 sequence is 13 residues long.

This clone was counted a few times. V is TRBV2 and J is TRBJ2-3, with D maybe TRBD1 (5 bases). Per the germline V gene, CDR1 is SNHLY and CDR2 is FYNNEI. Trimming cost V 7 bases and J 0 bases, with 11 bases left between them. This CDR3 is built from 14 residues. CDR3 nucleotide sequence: TGTGCCAGCATCAGGGCCACTAGCACAGATACGCAGTATTTT. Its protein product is CASIRATSTDTQYF.

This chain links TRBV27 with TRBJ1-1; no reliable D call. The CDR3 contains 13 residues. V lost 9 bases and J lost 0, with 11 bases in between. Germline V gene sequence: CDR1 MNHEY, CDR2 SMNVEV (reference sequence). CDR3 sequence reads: CASSEKLNTEAFF. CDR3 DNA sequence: TGTGCCAGTAGCGAAAAACTGAACACTGAAGCTTTCTTT.

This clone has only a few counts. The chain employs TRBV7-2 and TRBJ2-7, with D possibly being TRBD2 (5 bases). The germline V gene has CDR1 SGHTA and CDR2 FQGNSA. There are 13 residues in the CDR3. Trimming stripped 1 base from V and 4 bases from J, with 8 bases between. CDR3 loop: CASSLDSAYEQYF. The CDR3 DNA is TGTGCCAGCAGCTTAGATAGCGCTTACGAGCAGTACTTC.

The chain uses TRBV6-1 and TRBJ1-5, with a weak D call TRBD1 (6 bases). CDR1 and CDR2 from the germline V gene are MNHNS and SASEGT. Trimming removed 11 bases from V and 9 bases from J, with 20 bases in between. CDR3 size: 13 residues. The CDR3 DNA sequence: TGTGCCGGAGCAATTTCAGGGGTCTCGCCCCAGCATTTT. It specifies CAGAISGVSPQHF.

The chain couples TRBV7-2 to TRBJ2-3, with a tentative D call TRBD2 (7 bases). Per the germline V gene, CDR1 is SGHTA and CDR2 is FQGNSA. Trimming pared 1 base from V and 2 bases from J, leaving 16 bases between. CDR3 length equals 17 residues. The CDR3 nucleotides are TGTGCCAGCAGCTTAGGCGACATTGCGGGGGCCACAGATACGCAGTATTTT. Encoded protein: CASSLGDIAGATDTQYF.

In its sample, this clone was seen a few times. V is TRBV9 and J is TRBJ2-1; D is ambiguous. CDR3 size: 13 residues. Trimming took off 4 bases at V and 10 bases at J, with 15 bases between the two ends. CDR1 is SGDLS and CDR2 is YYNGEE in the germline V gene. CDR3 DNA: TGTGCCAGCAGCTCCAGAAGTTCTTTGGAGCAGTTCTTC. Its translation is CASSSRSSLEQFF.

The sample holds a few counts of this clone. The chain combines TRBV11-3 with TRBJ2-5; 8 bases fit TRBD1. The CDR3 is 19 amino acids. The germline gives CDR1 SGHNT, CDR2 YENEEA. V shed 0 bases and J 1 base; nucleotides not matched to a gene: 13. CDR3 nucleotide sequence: TGTGCCAGCAGCTTAGAGAGGGAGCCGGGACAGGCGCCCCAAGAGACCCAGTACTTC. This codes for CASSLEREPGQAPQETQYF.

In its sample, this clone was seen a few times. CDR3 protein: CASSRTVANTDTQYF. The CDR3 region has the DNA TGTGCCAGTAGCCGGACAGTAGCCAACACAGATACGCAGTATTTT. This chain joins TRBV19 and TRBJ2-3, with D perhaps matching TRBD1 (6 bases). Germline loops: CDR1 LNHDA, CDR2 SQIVND (reference sequence). The CDR3 totals 15 residues. Trimming cost V 6 bases and J 2 bases, with 15 bases left between them. The full variable domain, rest sourced from reference TRBV19 and TRBJ2-3, is DGGITQSPKYLFRKEGQNVTLSCEQNLNHDAMYWYRQDPGQGLRLIYYSQIVNDFQKGDIAEGYSVSREKKESFPLTVTSAQKNPTAFYLCASSRTVANTDTQYFGPGTRLTVL.

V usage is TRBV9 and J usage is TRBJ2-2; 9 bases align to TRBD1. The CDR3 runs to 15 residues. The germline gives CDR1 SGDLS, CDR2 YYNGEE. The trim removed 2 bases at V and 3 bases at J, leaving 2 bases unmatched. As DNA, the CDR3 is TGTGCCAGCAGCGTGGGGGACAGGGACACCGGGGAGCTGTTTTTT. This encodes CASSVGDRDTGELFF.

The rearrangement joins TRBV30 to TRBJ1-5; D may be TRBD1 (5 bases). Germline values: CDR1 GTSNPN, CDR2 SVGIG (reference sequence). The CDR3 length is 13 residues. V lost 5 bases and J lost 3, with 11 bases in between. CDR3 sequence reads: CAWGGGDNQPQHF. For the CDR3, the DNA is TGTGCCTGGGGCGGGGGAGACAATCAGCCCCAGCATTTT. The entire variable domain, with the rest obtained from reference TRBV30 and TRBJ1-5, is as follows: SQTIHQWPATLVQPVGSPLSLECTVEGTSNPNLYWYRQAAGRGLQLLFYSVGIGQISSEVPQNLSASRPQDRQFILSSKKLLLSDSGFYLCAWGGGDNQPQHFGDGTRLSIL.

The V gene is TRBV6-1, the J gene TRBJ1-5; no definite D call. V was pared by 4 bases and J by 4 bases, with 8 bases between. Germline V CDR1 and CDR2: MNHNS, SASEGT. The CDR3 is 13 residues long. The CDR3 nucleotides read TGTGCCAGCAGTGGTGGAGATAATCAGCCCCAGCATTTT. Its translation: CASSGGDNQPQHF.

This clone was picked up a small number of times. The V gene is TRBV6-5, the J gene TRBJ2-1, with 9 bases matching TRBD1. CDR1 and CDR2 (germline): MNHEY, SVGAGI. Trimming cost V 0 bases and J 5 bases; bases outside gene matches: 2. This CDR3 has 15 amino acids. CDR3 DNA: TGTGCCAGCAGTTACTCGACAGGGGGGAACAATGAGCAGTTCTTC. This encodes CASSYSTGGNNEQFF.

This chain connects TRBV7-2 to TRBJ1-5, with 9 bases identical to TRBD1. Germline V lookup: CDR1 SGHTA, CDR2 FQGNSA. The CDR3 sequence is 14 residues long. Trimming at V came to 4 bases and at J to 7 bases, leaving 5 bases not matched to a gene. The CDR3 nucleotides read TGTGCCAGCAGCTCACCGGGACAGGGACAGCCCCAGCATTTT. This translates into CASSSPGQGQPQHF. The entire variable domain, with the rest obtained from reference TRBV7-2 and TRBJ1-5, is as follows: GAGVSQSPSNKVTEKGKDVELRCDPISGHTALYWYRQSLGQGLEFLIYFQGNSAPDKSGLPSDRFSAERTGGSVSTLTIQRTQQEDSAVYLCASSSPGQGQPQHFGDGTRLSIL.

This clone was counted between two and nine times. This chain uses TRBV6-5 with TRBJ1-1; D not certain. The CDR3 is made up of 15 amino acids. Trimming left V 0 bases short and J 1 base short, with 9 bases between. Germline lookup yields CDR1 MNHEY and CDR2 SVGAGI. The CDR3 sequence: CASSYSAGKNTEAFF. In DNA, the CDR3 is TGTGCCAGCAGTTACTCAGCGGGAAAGAACACTGAAGCTTTCTTT.

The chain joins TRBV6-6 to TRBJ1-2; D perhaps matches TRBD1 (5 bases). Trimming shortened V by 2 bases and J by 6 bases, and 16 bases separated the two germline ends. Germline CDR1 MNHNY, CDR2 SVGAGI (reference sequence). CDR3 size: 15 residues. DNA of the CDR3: TGTGCCAGCAGTTACGGCCAGGGCGCTAGGGATGGCTACACCTTC. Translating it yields CASSYGQGARDGYTF.

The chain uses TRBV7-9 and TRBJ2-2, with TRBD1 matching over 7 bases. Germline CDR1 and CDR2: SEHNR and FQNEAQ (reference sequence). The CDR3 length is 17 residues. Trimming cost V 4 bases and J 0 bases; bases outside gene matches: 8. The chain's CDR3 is CASSSLTGQTNTGELFF. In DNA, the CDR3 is TGTGCCAGCAGCTCGTTGACAGGGCAAACGAACACCGGGGAGCTGTTTTTT.

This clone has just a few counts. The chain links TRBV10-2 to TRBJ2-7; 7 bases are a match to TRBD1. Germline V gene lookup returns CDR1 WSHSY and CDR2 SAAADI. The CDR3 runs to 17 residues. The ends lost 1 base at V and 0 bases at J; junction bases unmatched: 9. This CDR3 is CASSEWDSDTFSYEQYF. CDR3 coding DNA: TGCGCCAGCAGTGAGTGGGACAGCGACACTTTCTCCTACGAGCAGTACTTC.